These 27 T cell receptor beta chains were sequenced from one sample in a study of radiation and T cells in renal cell carcinoma. The treatment was: 15 Gy SBRT to primary tumor, nephrectomy 4 weeks later. Repertoires were generated with immunoSEQ multiplex PCR, while TCRdb's copy carries only in-frame clones and drops some. The table shows some 20,000 clones, with more than 45% occurring only once. The sequences come from tumor tissue, collected from a patient whose treatment included radiotherapy and nephrectomy. These receptor sequences come from a woman aged 50 to 60 with renal cell carcinoma.

The table lists this clone with a count of one. This rearrangement joins TRBV6-5 to TRBJ1-6; 9 bases agree with TRBD1. CDR3 size: 15 residues. CDR1 and CDR2 from the germline V gene are MNHEY and SVGAGI. The V gene end was trimmed by 7 bases and the J gene end by 9 bases; junction bases not matched to a gene: 10. The CDR3 is CASNELMTGGSPLHF. The CDR3 nucleotides are TGTGCCAGCAATGAGCTTATGACAGGGGGTTCACCCCTCCACTTT.

This clone was seen a handful of times. The rearrangement links TRBV19 to TRBJ1-6, with TRBD1 identical over 8 bases. V gave up 6 bases and J gave up 7 bases; unmatched junction bases: 8. The germline gives CDR1 LNHDA, CDR2 SQIVND (reference sequence). This CDR3 comprises 15 residues. CDR3 sequence: CASSPGQGRNSPLHF. The CDR3 DNA follows: TGTGCCAGTAGCCCAGGACAGGGCCGCAATTCACCCCTCCACTTT.

A few counts support this clone. The V call is TRBV19, the J call TRBJ1-2; TRBD1 aligns across 9 bases. The CDR3 is 15 residues long. J gave up 3 bases and V 5 bases, and 7 bases lay outside the gene matches. Germline V CDR1 and CDR2: LNHDA, SQIVND (reference sequence). CDR3 amino acids: CASSPLGQGYYGYTF. In nucleotides, the CDR3 is TGTGCCAGTAGTCCCCTCGGACAGGGGTACTATGGCTACACCTTC.

V and J are TRBV5-1 and TRBJ2-1, with 7 bases matching TRBD1. Trimming removed 2 bases from V and 3 bases from J; junction bases left unmatched: 17. The CDR3 is 19 amino acids. Per germline, CDR1 SGHRS and CDR2 YFSETQ. The CDR3 spells CASSFDDREKVMFYNEQFF. The DNA of the CDR3 is TGCGCCAGCAGCTTTGATGACAGGGAAAAAGTTATGTTCTACAATGAGCAGTTCTTC.

This clone is medium-sized in the sample. The rearrangement joins TRBV5-1 to TRBJ1-1; 8 bases are a match to TRBD1. CDR1 is SGHRS and CDR2 is YFSETQ in the germline V gene. The CDR3 is 15 amino acids. Trimming removed 2 bases from V and 1 base from J; junction bases left unmatched: 4. CDR3 region: CASSFYDRGNTEAFF. The DNA of the CDR3 is TGCGCCAGCAGCTTTTACGACAGGGGGAACACTGAAGCTTTCTTT.

The chain employs TRBV13 and TRBJ2-7; D is ambiguous. Per germline, CDR1 PRHDT and CDR2 FYEKMQ (reference sequence). This CDR3 contains 15 residues. V lost 4 bases, J lost 4 bases, and 17 bases lay in between. In DNA form, the CDR3 reads TGTGCCAGCAGCTCCGCCACCACGTTTACGTACGAGCAGTACTTC. The encoded protein is CASSSATTFTYEQYF. Combining the CDR3 with reference TRBV13 and TRBJ2-7 gives the whole variable domain AAGVIQSPRHLIKEKRETATLKCYPIPRHDTVYWYQQGPGQDPQFLISFYEKMQSDKGSIPDRFSAQQFSDYHSELNMSSLELGDSALYFCASSSATTFTYEQYFGPGTRLTVT.

The CDR3, as DNA: TGTGCCAGCAGTCTCTCCGGGACTAGCCGCCTCGAGCAGTACTTC. Its protein product is CASSLSGTSRLEQYF. This chain links TRBV7-2 with TRBJ2-7; TRBD2 agrees at 9 bases. With 6 bases clipped from V and 6 bases from J, the junction kept 12 bases outside the gene matches. The CDR3 length is 15 residues. The germline V gene has CDR1 SGHTA and CDR2 FQGNSA.

V gene TRBV7-8 combines with J gene TRBJ2-3, with 8 bases that match TRBD1. This CDR3 spans 16 amino acids. With 0 bases clipped from V and 0 bases from J, the junction kept 2 bases outside the gene matches. CDR1 and CDR2 from the germline V gene are SGHVS and FQNEAQ. The CDR3 DNA is TGTGCCAGCAGCTTAGCTGACAGGGGAAGCACAGATACGCAGTATTTT. Protein: CASSLADRGSTDTQYF.

This clone was seen a few times. The gene calls are TRBV27 and TRBJ2-3, with 7 bases that match TRBD1. CDR3 size: 14 residues. V lost 6 bases, J lost 1 base, and 4 bases stayed unmatched. Germline CDR1 reads MNHEY; CDR2 reads SMNVEV (reference sequence). The CDR3 protein is CASSWTGRTDTQYF. The CDR3 nucleotides read TGTGCCAGCAGCTGGACAGGACGCACAGATACGCAGTATTTT.

The chain recombines TRBV5-6 with TRBJ2-7; tentative D call: TRBD1 (6 bases). V lost 6 bases, J lost 0 bases, and 16 bases lay in between. The CDR3 consists of 15 residues. Germline CDR1 and CDR2: SGHDT and YYEEEE. For the CDR3, the DNA is TGTGCCAGCAAGCCGGGACAAGCATACTCCTACGAGCAGTACTTC. This sequence encodes CASKPGQAYSYEQYF.

The chain joins TRBV7-8 to TRBJ2-3; D gene ambiguous. V was trimmed by 1 base and J by 2 bases, leaving 10 bases between them. The CDR3 consists of 15 residues. The germline CDR1 and CDR2 sequences are SGHVS and FQNEAQ. DNA for the CDR3: TGTGCCAGCAGCTTAGGGGCGCGACCCACAGATACGCAGTATTTT. It encodes CASSLGARPTDTQYF.

This clone was observed many times. V is TRBV7-2 and J is TRBJ2-1; possibly TRBD2 for D (7 bases). This CDR3 comprises 16 residues. Trimming removed 0 bases from V and 3 bases from J, with 12 bases in between. Germline CDR1 is SGHTA and CDR2 is FQGNSA. This chain's CDR3 is CASSLAGGGDYNEQFF. CDR3 nucleotide sequence: TGTGCCAGCAGCTTAGCAGGGGGGGGCGACTACAATGAGCAGTTCTTC.

The gene calls are TRBV6-5 and TRBJ1-3; tentative D call: TRBD1 (5 bases). Per germline, CDR1 MNHEY and CDR2 SVGAGI. CDR3 size: 16 residues. V lost 4 bases and J lost 3, with 16 bases in between. The CDR3 DNA reads as TGTGCCAGCAGTTGGGGCGGGGGGGTCAGTGGAAACACCATATATTTT. It specifies CASSWGGGVSGNTIYF.

The chain uses TRBV7-9 and TRBJ1-4, with 7 nucleotides matching TRBD1. The trim removed 5 bases at V and 7 bases at J, leaving 10 bases unmatched. Germline loops: CDR1 SEHNR, CDR2 FQNEAQ (reference sequence). This CDR3 comprises 15 residues. The CDR3 nucleotides are TGTGCCAGCAGCAGGCGACAGGGTGAGAGTGAAAAACTGTTTTTT. Translation gives CASSRRQGESEKLFF.

J is TRBJ2-7 and V is TRBV7-9, with TRBD1 as a possible D gene (5 bases). The CDR3 consists of 13 residues. The germline V gene has CDR1 SEHNR and CDR2 FQNEAQ (reference sequence). Trimming removed 1 base at V and 9 bases at J, with 13 bases between. The CDR3 here is CASSLGGVRGQYF. The DNA for the CDR3 is TGTGCCAGCAGCTTAGGTGGGGTAAGGGGGCAGTACTTC.

V is TRBV7-9 and J is TRBJ2-5, with D tentatively TRBD1 (5 bases). V lost 2 bases and J 1 base, leaving 11 bases between the germline ends. The CDR3 loop spans 15 amino acids. CDR1 is SEHNR and CDR2 is FQNEAQ in the germline V gene (reference sequence). The CDR3 spells CASSLSGQAQETQYF. CDR3 nucleotides: TGTGCCAGCAGCTTAAGTGGACAAGCCCAAGAGACCCAGTACTTC.

The J gene is TRBJ2-1, the V gene TRBV5-6; tentative D call: TRBD2 (5 bases). V gave up 4 bases and J gave up 1 base, with 12 bases separating them. Germline CDR1 is SGHDT and CDR2 is YYEEEE. CDR3 length: 15 residues. CDR3 DNA sequence: TGTGCCAGCAGCCTCTTGACGGGATCCTACAATGAGCAGTTCTTC. Its protein product is CASSLLTGSYNEQFF.

This clone has only a few counts. J is TRBJ1-2 and V is TRBV25-1; D is uncertain. The V end was cut by 8 bases, the J end by 0 bases, with 10 bases between. CDR3 length equals 13 residues. Germline V gene sequence: CDR1 MGHDK, CDR2 SYGVNS. The DNA of the CDR3 is TGTGCCAGCTCTAGACGGCCTAACTATGGCTACACCTTC. This translates into CASSRRPNYGYTF.

The chain links TRBV7-2 to TRBJ1-2; a possible D gene is TRBD1 (5 bases). Germline V lookup: CDR1 SGHTA, CDR2 FQGNSA. This CDR3 has 15 amino acids. The V end lost 2 bases, the J end lost 1 base, and 11 bases lay between the germline ends. The CDR3: CASSLPRGDNYGYTF. DNA of the CDR3: TGTGCCAGCAGCTTACCTCGGGGGGATAACTATGGCTACACCTTC. Full variable domain (missing parts from reference TRBV7-2 and TRBJ1-2): GAGVSQSPSNKVTEKGKDVELRCDPISGHTALYWYRQSLGQGLEFLIYFQGNSAPDKSGLPSDRFSAERTGGSVSTLTIQRTQQEDSAVYLCASSLPRGDNYGYTFGSGTRLTVV.

The rearrangement links TRBV21-1 to TRBJ1-6. TRBV21-1 is termed a pseudogene. The CDR3 runs to 19 residues. CDR3 nucleotides: TGTGCCAGCAGCAGTTACACCCTGAAAAGGAGCTCCTATAATTCACCCCTCCACTTT. This codes for CASSSYTLKRSSYNSPLHF.

J is TRBJ2-5 and V is TRBV29-1; 8 nucleotides agree with TRBD1. The V gene's germline CDR1 is SQVTM and CDR2 ANQGSEA. This CDR3 contains 13 residues. V was clipped by 6 bases and J by 7 bases; unmatched bases: 10. CDR3 in DNA: TGCAGCGTCGTTAGCGCAGGGGGCTTGACCCAGTACTTC. This gives the protein CSVVSAGGLTQYF.

In its sample, this clone is medium-sized. The chain uses TRBV7-9 and TRBJ1-2; D gene unclear. Trimming pared 5 bases from V and 0 bases from J, leaving 4 bases between. The CDR3 consists of 12 residues. Per germline, CDR1 SEHNR and CDR2 FQNEAQ (reference sequence). CDR3 DNA: TGTGCCAGCAGCGCCGCTAACTATGGCTACACCTTC. This sequence encodes CASSAANYGYTF.

There are a few counts of this clone. This chain connects TRBV9 to TRBJ1-2; D ambiguous. The CDR3 has 13 amino acids. Trimming removed 0 bases at V and 0 bases at J, with 3 bases between. Germline values: CDR1 SGDLS, CDR2 YYNGEE. DNA of the CDR3: TGTGCCAGCAGCGTAGAAGCTAACTATGGCTACACCTTC. Translation gives CASSVEANYGYTF.

The chain has TRBV29-1 and TRBJ2-7; maybe TRBD1 (6 bases). The CDR3 consists of 14 residues. Germline values: CDR1 SQVTM, CDR2 ANQGSEA. V was trimmed by 6 bases and J by 2 bases, leaving 17 bases between them. This chain's CDR3 is CSVARDTNTYEQYF. The DNA for the CDR3 is TGCAGCGTCGCCAGGGACACCAATACCTACGAGCAGTACTTC.

This clone has ten or more counts. CDR3 sequence: CASSVDNRGLGYTF. In DNA form, the CDR3 reads TGTGCCAGCAGCGTAGATAACAGGGGGCTTGGCTACACCTTC. J is TRBJ1-2 and V is TRBV9; 9 nucleotides align to TRBD1. V trimming: 0 bases; J trimming: 7 bases; junction bases outside the gene matches: 4. Germline V gene sequence: CDR1 SGDLS, CDR2 YYNGEE. The CDR3 has 14 residues.

This clone was observed a few times. CDR3 region: CATSRDGGDNYGYTF. The CDR3 nucleotides are TGTGCCACCAGCAGAGATGGCGGAGATAACTATGGCTACACCTTC. V usage is TRBV15 and J usage is TRBJ1-2, with D hard to call. From germline, CDR1 is LNHNV and CDR2 YYDKDF (reference sequence). This CDR3 is built from 15 residues. V lost 0 bases and J lost 1, with 9 bases in between.

In its sample, this clone ranks as medium-sized. Mismatch with germline at one junction end may stem from a read error. The chain recombines TRBV7-7 with TRBJ2-2; D ambiguous. Germline V gene data show CDR1 as SSHAT and CDR2 as FNYEAQ (reference sequence). The CDR3 has 15 residues. The CDR3 coding sequence is TGTGCTAGCAGCCCCGGGTTCCCGAACACCGGGGAGCTGTTTTTT. It is translated as CASSPGFPNTGELFF.